This passage covers 2 T cell receptor beta chains from one sample sequenced in a study of cytomegalovirus exposure and HLA in healthy donors. PCR primers comprised 60 Vbeta and 13 Jbeta primers. TCRdb's table, derived via immunoSEQ multiplex PCR, lists solely in-frame clones and lacks some. Seen here are roughly 200,000 clones, 65% to 80% observed once, and the top ten hold approximately 0.7%. Input material: PBMCs. The source of these receptors is a woman in her thirties or forties in good health and CMV-seronegative.

V usage is TRBV19 and J usage is TRBJ2-5, with 7 nucleotides matching TRBD1. After removal of 6 bases from V and 5 bases from J, the junction contained 6 bases not matched to a gene. CDR1 is LNHDA and CDR2 is SQIVND in the germline V gene (reference sequence). The CDR3 is made up of 13 amino acids. The CDR3 reads CASRDRVIETQYF. CDR3 DNA: TGTGCCAGTAGAGACAGGGTGATTGAGACCCAGTACTTC.

This chain's CDR3 is CASSPGFDGYTF. CDR3 bases: TGTGCCAGCAGCCCAGGGTTTGACGGCTACACCTTC. The rearrangement uses TRBV7-2 and TRBJ1-2; the D gene is possibly TRBD1 (5 bases). This CDR3 has 12 amino acids. Germline CDR1 is SGHTA and CDR2 is FQGNSA. Trimming left V 5 bases short and J 8 bases short, with 12 bases between.